One T cell receptor beta chain is described in this entry. The data originate from a study of blood T cell repertoires in COVID-19. Background on the study: Acute and convalescent COVID-19 samples came from the United States, Italy and Spain.

Using immunoSEQ multiplex PCR, the repertoire was profiled, and TCRdb retains in-frame clones only, with some absent. Here the sample spans approximately 270,000 clones, about 90% being singletons. The ends were cut back, 2 bases at V and 0 bases at J, with 5 bases in the middle. There are 14 residues in the CDR3. Germline lookup yields CDR1 LGHDT and CDR2 YNNKEL (reference sequence). Material: PBMCs or T cells enriched from blood (not recorded which). The receptor was derived from a human donor in a cohort exposed to, infected with or recovered from COVID-19 (not recorded which). The donor label of this sample is uncertain. The V call is TRBV3-1 (or the pseudogene TRBV3-2), the J call TRBJ1-5; D unclear. CDR3 sequence: CASSQLYSNQPQHF. Written as DNA, the CDR3 is TGTGCCAGCAGCCAACTGTATAGCAATCAGCCCCAGCATTTT.